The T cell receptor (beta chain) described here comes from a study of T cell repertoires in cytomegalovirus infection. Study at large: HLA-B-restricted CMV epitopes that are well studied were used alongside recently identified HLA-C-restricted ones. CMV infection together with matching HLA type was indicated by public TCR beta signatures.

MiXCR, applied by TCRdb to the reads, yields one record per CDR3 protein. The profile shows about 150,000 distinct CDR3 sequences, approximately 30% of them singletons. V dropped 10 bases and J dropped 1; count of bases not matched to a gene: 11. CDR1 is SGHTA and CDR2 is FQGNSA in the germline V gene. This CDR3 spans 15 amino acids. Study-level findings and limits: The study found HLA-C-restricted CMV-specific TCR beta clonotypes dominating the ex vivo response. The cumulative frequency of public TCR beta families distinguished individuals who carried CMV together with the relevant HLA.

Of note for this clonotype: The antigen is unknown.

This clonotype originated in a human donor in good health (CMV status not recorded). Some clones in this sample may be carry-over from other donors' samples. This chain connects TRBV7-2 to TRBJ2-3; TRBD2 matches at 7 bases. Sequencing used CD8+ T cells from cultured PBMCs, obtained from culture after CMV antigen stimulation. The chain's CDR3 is CATACGGSGTDTQYF. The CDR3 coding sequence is TGTGCCACCGCTTGCGGGGGATCGGGCACAGATACGCAGTATTTT.